This passage covers 30 T cell receptor beta chains from one sample sequenced in a study of TIL therapy for anti-PD-1-resistant metastatic lung cancer. Sequencing used immunoSEQ v3. Some clones are missing from TCRdb's copy, which holds only in-frame ones; the method was immunoSEQ multiplex PCR. The sample yields some 90,000 clones, about three fifths seen once. The time point: pre-treatment sample, taken before nivolumab and TIL therapy. Pleural nodules or supraclavicular lymph nodes made up most of the excised metastases sampled. The sample was tumor tissue, taken at baseline. These TCRs come from a person aged 25 to 85 with non-small cell lung cancer.

Written as DNA, the CDR3 is TGTGCCAGCAGTTTCAAGGGAAATTCACCCCTCCACTTT. Protein: CASSFKGNSPLHF. The V gene is TRBV12-3 or TRBV12-4, the J gene TRBJ1-6; D gene unclear. The V gene lost 3 bases and the J gene lost 7 bases, with 7 bases spanning the gap. The length of the CDR3 is 13 residues.

This chain joins TRBV5-6 and TRBJ1-6; no reliable D call. V was pared by 5 bases and J by 3 bases, with 15 bases between. This CDR3 comprises 16 residues. Germline lookup yields CDR1 SGHDT and CDR2 YYEEEE. CDR3 loop: CASSHWWGIYNSPLHF. CDR3 in DNA: TGTGCCAGCAGTCATTGGTGGGGAATCTATAATTCACCCCTCCACTTT.

The chain employs TRBV4-2 and TRBJ2-3, with D possibly TRBD2 on 5 matching bases. The CDR3 consists of 14 residues. V shed 5 bases and J shed 1 base, with 10 bases lying between them. Germline lookup yields CDR1 LGHNA and CDR2 YNFKEQ. The CDR3 loop reads CASSIDGGTDTQYF. In DNA form, the CDR3 reads TGTGCCAGCAGCATAGACGGGGGCACAGATACGCAGTATTTT.

V and J are TRBV11-2 and TRBJ1-6; 8 bases map to TRBD1. Germline assignment: CDR1 SGHAT and CDR2 FQNNGV. This CDR3 region has 17 residues. V gave up 5 bases and J gave up 0 bases; unmatched junction bases: 6. This CDR3 is CASSDRGQSSYNSPLHF. CDR3 DNA sequence: TGTGCCAGCAGCGACAGGGGACAAAGCTCCTATAATTCACCCCTCCACTTT.

A single count supports this clone. Other DNA sequences in the sample encode the same CDR3. The J gene is TRBJ1-1, the V gene TRBV28; D gene ambiguous. The CDR3 runs 11 residues. The V gene's germline CDR1 is MDHEN and CDR2 SYDVKM. Trimming shortened V by 6 bases and J by 2 bases, and 4 bases separated the two germline ends. CDR3 nucleotides: TGTGCCAGCAGATCAAACACTGAAGCTTTCTTT. Translated: CASRSNTEAFF.

The J gene is TRBJ1-2, the V gene TRBV30; 7 nucleotides match TRBD1. The CDR3 covers 12 residues. With V trimmed by 5 bases and J by 9 bases, 9 bases remained unmatched. The germline CDR1 and CDR2 sequences are GTSNPN and SVGIG (reference sequence). As DNA, the CDR3 is TGTGCCTGGGAAGGGGGCCTTTTTAGCTACACCTTC. This gives the protein CAWEGGLFSYTF. The entire variable domain, with the rest obtained from reference TRBV30 and TRBJ1-2, is as follows: SQTIHQWPATLVQPVGSPLSLECTVEGTSNPNLYWYRQAAGRGLQLLFYSVGIGQISSEVPQNLSASRPQDRQFILSSKKLLLSDSGFYLCAWEGGLFSYTFGSGTRLTVV.

The rearrangement uses TRBV19 and TRBJ1-2, with a tentative D call TRBD1 (6 bases). Per germline, CDR1 LNHDA and CDR2 SQIVND (reference sequence). Trimming cost V 2 bases and J 1 base, with 11 bases left between them. This CDR3 region has 15 residues. The CDR3 nucleotides read TGTGCCAGTAGTATAAGGGGACATAGTAACTATGGCTACACCTTC. Residues: CASSIRGHSNYGYTF.

The V gene is TRBV6-7, the J gene TRBJ1-5; 10 nucleotides align to TRBD1. TRBV6-7 is sorted into the ORF group, with uncertain function. This CDR3 has 18 amino acids. The V segment lost 0 bases and the J segment 7 bases; nucleotides outside the gene matches: 12. The CDR3 nucleotides read TGTGCCAGCAGTTACTCGAATGTCGTGGGACAGGGGATACAGCCCCAGCATTTT. Translated: CASSYSNVVGQGIQPQHF.

Comments on this clone: This sample also contains other DNA sequences that code for the same CDR3. The rearrangement links TRBV7-6 to TRBJ2-2, with TRBD2 matching over 8 bases. Germline V lookup: CDR1 SGHVS, CDR2 FNYEAQ. V lost 4 bases and J lost 0; bases outside the gene matches: 13. The CDR3 is 19 amino acids. As DNA, the CDR3 is TGTGCCAGCAGCTACCGGGGTGCGGGCGGGGGGCCGAACACCGGGGAGCTGTTTTTT. Translation gives CASSYRGAGGGPNTGELFF.

J is TRBJ1-4 and V is TRBV5-1; D is uncertain. CDR1 and CDR2 from the germline V gene are SGHRS and YFSETQ. The ends were cut back, 4 bases at V and 0 bases at J, with 7 bases in the middle. The CDR3 covers 14 residues. The CDR3 protein is CASSPWATNEKLFF. In DNA, the CDR3 is TGCGCCAGCAGCCCGTGGGCAACTAATGAAAAACTGTTTTTT. The full variable domain, in which reference TRBV5-1 and TRBJ1-4 provide the parts outside the CDR3, is KAGVTQTPRYLIKTRGQQVTLSCSPISGHRSVSWYQQTPGQGLQFLFEYFSETQRNKGNFPGRFSGRQFSNSRSEMNVSTLELGDSALYLCASSPWATNEKLFFGSGTQLSVL.

This chain joins TRBV5-1 and TRBJ2-2, with unresolved D. Deletions cut 4 bases from V and 0 bases from J, with 7 bases between. Germline assignment: CDR1 SGHRS and CDR2 YFSETQ. This CDR3 is 14 amino acids long. The CDR3 nucleotides read TGCGCCAGCAGCACCGGTCCGAACACCGGGGAGCTGTTTTTT. Its protein is CASSTGPNTGELFF.

This clone was recorded once. The CDR3 is CAIRVTNEKLFF. The CDR3 DNA sequence: TGTGCTATCAGGGTGACTAATGAAAAACTGTTTTTT. The chain is built from TRBV12-3 or TRBV12-4 and TRBJ1-4; D is possibly TRBD1 (5 bases). CDR3 size: 12 residues.

This sequence joins TRBV4-2 and TRBJ1-2; 8 bases agree with TRBD1. V was pared by 0 bases and J by 4 bases, with 7 bases of the junction left unmatched. This CDR3 comprises 16 residues. CDR1 and CDR2 from the germline V gene are LGHNA and YNFKEQ. The CDR3 DNA sequence: TGTGCCAGCAGCCAAGATAGGAACAGGGGGGTCTATGGCTACACCTTC. This encodes CASSQDRNRGVYGYTF.

The V and J genes are TRBV19 and TRBJ1-1; no firm D call. Germline V gene data show CDR1 as LNHDA and CDR2 as SQIVND (reference sequence). This CDR3 region has 13 residues. Trimming shortened V by 6 bases and J by 0 bases, and 8 bases separated the two germline ends. The CDR3: CASRTGVNTEAFF. The CDR3 coding sequence is TGTGCCAGTAGGACCGGGGTGAACACTGAAGCTTTCTTT.

This clone appeared a few times. The V and J genes are TRBV5-6 and TRBJ2-1; tentatively, D is TRBD1 or TRBD2 (5 bases each). The V end was cut by 6 bases, the J end by 10 bases, with 17 bases between. The length of the CDR3 is 13 residues. In germline, CDR1 is SGHDT, CDR2 YYEEEE. The chain's CDR3 is CASTLRGLGEQFF. In DNA form, the CDR3 reads TGTGCCAGCACCCTGAGGGGTCTGGGCGAGCAGTTCTTC.

The chain uses TRBV18 and TRBJ2-5, with a weak D call TRBD1 (5 bases). The V and J ends lost 3 bases and 5 bases respectively, with 10 bases between them. This CDR3 has 13 residues. The V gene's germline CDR1 is KGHSH and CDR2 LQKENI. The CDR3 region is CASSPQKGETQYF. CDR3 DNA: TGTGCCAGCTCACCCCAAAAGGGGGAGACCCAGTACTTC.

The V call is TRBV12-2, the J call TRBJ2-1; the table's TRBD2 call for D was not verified on the DNA. TRBV12-2 is a recognized pseudogene. The CDR3 spans 18 residues. The CDR3 region has the DNA TGTGCAAGTCGCTTAGTGATCCGCCCCTATTTTCGGTACAATGAGCAGTTCTTC. Translating gives CASRLVIRPYFRYNEQFF.

This rearrangement joins TRBV5-1 to TRBJ1-1; D might be TRBD1 (6 bases). The V end lost 0 bases, the J end lost 0 bases, and 15 bases lay between the germline ends. There are 17 residues in the CDR3. From germline, CDR1 is SGHRS and CDR2 YFSETQ. CDR3 in DNA: TGCGCCAGCAGCTTGGTCTCTGTTCAGGGGATGAACACTGAAGCTTTCTTT. This gives the protein CASSLVSVQGMNTEAFF.

This clone was observed once. This sequence joins TRBV19 and TRBJ2-2, with TRBD2 identical over 10 bases. Germline values: CDR1 LNHDA, CDR2 SQIVND (reference sequence). The CDR3 totals 15 residues. The junction had 4 bases not matched to a gene; V was cut back by 3 bases and J by 6 bases. The CDR3 bases are TGTGCCAGTAGTATTGAAGCGGGGGGGCCCGGGGAGCTGTTTTTT. Residues: CASSIEAGGPGELFF.

The chain uses TRBV2 and TRBJ2-3; D is undetermined. The CDR3 loop spans 13 amino acids. Germline CDR1 SNHLY, CDR2 FYNNEI. V lost 5 bases to trimming and J lost 3 bases, with 9 bases between them. CDR3 amino acids: CASSQEPTDTQYF. The CDR3 DNA reads TGTGCCAGCAGTCAAGAACCGACAGATACGCAGTATTTT. The variable domain in full, completed from reference TRBV2 and TRBJ2-3, reads EPEVTQTPSHQVTQMGQEVILRCVPISNHLYFYWYRQILGQKVEFLVSFYNNEISEKSEIFDDQFSVERPDGSNFTLKIRSTKLEDSAMYFCASSQEPTDTQYFGPGTRLTVL.

This sequence joins TRBV5-1 and TRBJ2-3, with D possibly being TRBD1 (5 bases). CDR3 length equals 14 residues. Germline lookup yields CDR1 SGHRS and CDR2 YFSETQ. Trimming shortened V by 4 bases and J by 1 base, and 10 bases separated the two germline ends. CDR3 sequence (DNA): TGCGCCAGCAGCCTCAGGGCAGGCACAGATACGCAGTATTTT. It translates to CASSLRAGTDTQYF.

This chain joins TRBV9 and TRBJ1-1; D possibly corresponds to TRBD1 (6 bases). Trimming cost V 0 bases and J 7 bases, with 7 bases left between them. The CDR3 has 12 amino acids. Per the germline V gene, CDR1 is SGDLS and CDR2 is YYNGEE. The chain's CDR3 is CASSVVGGEAFF. DNA for the CDR3: TGTGCCAGCAGCGTAGTAGGGGGTGAAGCTTTCTTT.

The chain recombines TRBV7-2 with TRBJ1-5; D is perhaps TRBD1 (5 bases). The CDR3 has 18 residues. The V gene lost 0 bases and the J gene lost 7 bases, with 22 bases spanning the gap. CDR1 and CDR2 (germline): SGHTA, FQGNSA. For the CDR3, the DNA is TGTGCCAGCAGCTTAGCGGGTGGGATGGTGGGGGGGGAACAGCCCCAGCATTTT. It encodes CASSLAGGMVGGEQPQHF.

The chain is built from TRBV28 and TRBJ2-3; maybe TRBD1 (5 bases). The ends were cut back, 6 bases at V and 7 bases at J, with 11 bases in the middle. The CDR3 runs to 12 residues. Germline values: CDR1 MDHEN, CDR2 SYDVKM. The CDR3 sequence: CASSRQSHTQYF. CDR3 nucleotide sequence: TGTGCCAGCAGCAGACAGTCCCATACGCAGTATTTT. Full variable domain (remainder filled in from reference TRBV28 and TRBJ2-3): DVKVTQSSRYLVKRTGEKVFLECVQDMDHENMFWYRQDPGLGLRLIYFSYDVKMKEKGDIPEGYSVSREKKERFSLILESASTNQTSMYLCASSRQSHTQYFGPGTRLTVL.

The chain uses TRBV28 and TRBJ2-7; D unclear. The V end was cut by 2 bases, the J end by 9 bases, with 11 bases between. CDR1 is MDHEN, CDR2 SYDVKM, per germline. There are 12 residues in the CDR3. The CDR3 protein is CASSLMRSLQYF. CDR3 sequence (DNA): TGTGCCAGCAGTTTAATGAGGTCATTGCAGTACTTC.

The V gene is TRBV4-2, the J gene TRBJ2-4; 9 nucleotides line up with TRBD2. The V and J ends lost 2 bases and 1 base, in that order; junction bases with no gene match: 6. Germline values: CDR1 LGHNA, CDR2 YNFKEQ. There are 17 residues in the CDR3. In nucleotides, the CDR3 is TGTGCCAGCAGCCAACCTCTAGCGGGACCCGCCAAAAACATTCAGTACTTC. Translation gives CASSQPLAGPAKNIQYF.

This clone was detected ten times or more. This chain connects TRBV5-1 to TRBJ2-1; 10 nucleotides agree with TRBD1. This CDR3 has 18 amino acids. Germline V lookup: CDR1 SGHRS, CDR2 YFSETQ. V lost 4 bases, J lost 1 base, and 11 bases stayed unmatched. DNA of the CDR3: TGCGCCAGCAGCCTCCGGGACAGGGGCCCCACTTCCTACAATGAGCAGTTCTTC. Encoded protein: CASSLRDRGPTSYNEQFF.

This clone was seen once. This chain uses TRBV9 with TRBJ2-5; D is perhaps TRBD2 (6 bases). The CDR3 loop spans 15 amino acids. The germline CDR1 and CDR2 sequences are SGDLS and YYNGEE. V was cut by 0 bases and J by 7 bases, with 16 bases left in between. The CDR3 region is CASSVGWQTEGTQYF. The DNA for the CDR3 is TGTGCCAGCAGCGTAGGGTGGCAGACGGAGGGGACCCAGTACTTC.

The chain couples TRBV18 to TRBJ2-5; 7 nucleotides agree with TRBD1. The junction had 6 bases not matched to a gene; V was cut back by 3 bases and J by 5 bases. CDR1 and CDR2 from the germline V gene are KGHSH and LQKENI. The CDR3 contains 14 residues. CDR3 sequence reads: CASSPGDRGETQYF. In DNA, the CDR3 is TGTGCCAGCTCACCGGGGGACAGAGGGGAGACCCAGTACTTC. Full variable domain (missing parts from reference TRBV18 and TRBJ2-5): NAGVMQNPRHLVRRRGQEARLRCSPMKGHSHVYWYRQLPEEGLKFMVYLQKENIIDESGMPKERFSAEFPKEGPSILRIQQVVRGDSAAYFCASSPGDRGETQYFGPGTRLLVL.

This clone was seen just once. The chain links TRBV24-1 to TRBJ1-1; D gene unclear. The germline V and J ends were trimmed by 2 bases and 5 bases, with 17 bases remaining between them. The length of the CDR3 is 16 residues. The V gene's germline CDR1 is KGHDR and CDR2 SFDVKD. CDR3 DNA sequence: TGTGCCACCAGTGATTCCCCGGGTCGTGGGTCTACTGAAGCTTTCTTT. It specifies CATSDSPGRGSTEAFF.